What follows is one T cell receptor beta chain and its context. Its recognized antigen is unknown. No base quality information exists; no much larger clone differs at one position. This record comes from a study of T cells in Graves' hyperthyroidism and ophthalmopathy (dated by TCRdb to the late 2010s). Study-wide context: Peripheral blood samples were taken at the time of initial diagnosis, prior to any treatment. The approximately 90 discovery patients were randomly split 7:3 into training and test sets. Whether ophthalmopathy could be predicted prospectively was tested in an independent validation cohort made up of fewer than 20 hyperthyroidism patients plus 17 patients who later progressed to ophthalmopathy. The paper describes TCR Vbeta CDR3 sequencing of fewer than 150 peripheral blood samples, made up of fewer than 50 ophthalmopathy patients, around 73 hyperthyroidism patients and some 17 progressor patients. To identify distinguishing TCR V-J signatures, a discovery cohort of around 98 patients was used, comprising 40 to 45 with Graves' ophthalmopathy and around 60 with stable Graves' hyperthyroidism. Thyroid tissue and blood T-cell repertoires from over 5 Graves' hyperthyroidism patients were also compared in the study. After sampling, hyperthyroidism patients received methimazole starting at 30 mg daily, and ophthalmopathy patients received high-dose intravenous methylprednisolone. Broad study findings and their caveats: In validation, progression to ophthalmopathy was predicted by the model with 70.59% sensitivity and approximately 78% specificity, a median of roughly 6.4 months before onset. A 13 V-J signature model separated ophthalmopathy from stable hyperthyroidism, with 87.88% sensitivity and 81.08% specificity in cross-validation and 80%/75% in testing. No statistical method was used to fix the sample size in advance, and group allocation was not hidden from the investigators. Most expanded thyroid clonotypes (frequency above 0.001) were also detected in blood, suggesting blood repertoires may reflect thyroid immune responses.

Stable Graves' hyperthyroidism was defined as no progression to ophthalmopathy during 18 months of follow-up. Hyperthyroidism patients were aged 18 to 65 years and newly diagnosed, with disease duration of less than 2 months. Any patient with an uncontrolled infection, another autoimmune disease, pregnancy or lactation was excluded. Diagnoses relied on clinical symptoms, serum thyroxine and TRAb, thyroid ultrasound and orbital computed tomography. Ficoll-Paque density gradient centrifugation was used to isolate PBMCs from 8.5 to 10 ml of fresh peripheral blood. Total RNA was extracted with Trizol reagent, and quality was checked on an Agilent 2100 Bioanalyzer. TCR beta CDR3 regions were amplified from RNA transcripts. A first-round RT-PCR of the TCR CDR3 used the HTBI primer set with the Qiagen OneStep RT-PCR kit. Libraries were constructed in a second round of multiplex PCR, after which size selection and purification were carried out. Libraries were sequenced paired-end with 100 bp reads on an Illumina HiSeq2000. The paper's data handling went like this. SOAPnuke was used to process the raw data, throwing out any read that contained adapters or uncalled bases, had a mean Phred below 15, or lacked an exact constant-primer or identifier match. High-quality paired reads were merged with COPE v1.2.5, and unique nucleotide sequences were defined as clonotypes. Clonotypes were aligned to IMGT TRBV, TRBD and TRBJ reference segments using MiTCR v1.1. Only V-J combinations with frequency above 0.0001, covering about 99% of repertoires, were analysed. A TCS score was defined as the ratio between F50 (clonal expansion) and ExV (chaos), using BLOSUM62-based TCRdist between CDR3 peptides within each V-J. Welch's t-statistics and random forest reduced around 520 V-J features to roughly 13, which were used in a naive Bayes classifier (R e1071). TCRdb reran the public reads through fastp at Q25 and MiXCR, keeping productive beta chains. Each record represents a unique CDR3 protein, reported with the most common genes and DNA among its rows. These V and J calls are TCRdb output, not the study's own analysis. Within this sample are 600,000 to 900,000 distinct CDR3 sequences, with roughly 17% of them counted one time only. The ten biggest clones cover roughly 8% of the sample.

Including cysteine and phenylalanine, the CDR3 has 14 amino acids. Only the CDR3 DNA is retained, 42 bases long and in frame from the first base. CDR1 and CDR2 (LGHNT, FRNRAP) derive from the germline V gene. A distance of 11 bases separates the germline ends of V and J, which lose 7 bases and 0 bases respectively. The receptor was isolated from a man between 18 and 29 years old with Graves' hyperthyroidism. Sequenced: blood. The rearranged chain carries TRBV12-5 and TRBJ2-3; matching of 6 bases hints at TRBD1 as the D gene. The bases are TGTGCTAGTGCCCCACAGGGAAGCACAGATACGCAGTATTTT. The encoded protein is CASAPQGSTDTQYF.